The 3 T cell receptor beta chains given below trace back to one sample, sequenced in a study of metastatic and nonmetastatic thyroid tumors. TCRdb reprocessed the PCR reads via MiXCR. In the table there are 15,000 to 19,000 clones, roughly 3.5% of which are singletons. Treatment of any kind had been given to no patient before thyroid surgery. The sequencing input was tumor tissue. These receptors were taken from a female donor with papillary thyroid cancer or a benign thyroid nodule (not recorded which). Some clones in this sample may be carry-over from other donors' samples.

The chain combines TRBV6-1 with TRBJ2-7; D may be TRBD1 or TRBD2 (6 bases each). The CDR3 length is 11 residues. The germline gives CDR1 MNHNS, CDR2 SASEGT. The germline V and J ends were trimmed by 11 bases and 7 bases, with 15 bases remaining between them. The CDR3 bases are TGTGCCTCCATAGGAGGGGGAGAGCAGTACTTC. Translation gives CASIGGGEQYF.

Details on this clone: With a much larger clone just one base away, this may be a read error. This chain uses TRBV28 with TRBJ1-1; D gene unclear. The CDR3 length is 14 residues. Germline V lookup: CDR1 MDHEN, CDR2 SYDVKM. V lost 7 bases and J lost 8, with 20 bases in between. The CDR3 region has the DNA TGTGCCAGCATCCCAACCTCGGCGGCAGGAGAAGCTTTCTTT. This gives the protein CASIPTSAAGEAFF.

This clone occurred a few times. This chain connects TRBV2 to TRBJ1-6, with a weak D call TRBD1 (5 bases). The CDR3 has 15 amino acids. Germline CDR1 is SNHLY and CDR2 is FYNNEI. The ends were cut back, 8 bases at V and 7 bases at J, with 18 bases in the middle. The CDR3 DNA reads as TGTGCCAGCTCGGAGATTACGGACATCAATTCACCCCTCCACTTT. The encoded protein is CASSEITDINSPLHF.